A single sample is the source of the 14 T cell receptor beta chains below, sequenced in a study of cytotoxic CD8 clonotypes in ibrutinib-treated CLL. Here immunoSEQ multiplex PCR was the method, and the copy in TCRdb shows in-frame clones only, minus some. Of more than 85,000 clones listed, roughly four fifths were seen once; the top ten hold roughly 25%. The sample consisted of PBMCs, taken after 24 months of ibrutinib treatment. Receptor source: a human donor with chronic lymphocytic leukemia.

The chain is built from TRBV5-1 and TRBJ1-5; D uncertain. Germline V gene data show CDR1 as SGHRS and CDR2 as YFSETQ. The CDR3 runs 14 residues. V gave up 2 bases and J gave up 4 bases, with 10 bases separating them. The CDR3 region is CASSLEGRNQPQHF. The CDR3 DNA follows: TGCGCCAGCAGCTTAGAGGGCCGAAATCAGCCCCAGCATTTT.

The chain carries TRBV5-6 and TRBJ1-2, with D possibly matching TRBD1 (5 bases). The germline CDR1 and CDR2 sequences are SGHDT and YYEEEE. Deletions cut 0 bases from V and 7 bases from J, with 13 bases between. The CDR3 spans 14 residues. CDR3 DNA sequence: TGTGCCAGCAGCTTGGACGGCAGGGAGCGTGGCTACACCTTC. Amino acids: CASSLDGRERGYTF.

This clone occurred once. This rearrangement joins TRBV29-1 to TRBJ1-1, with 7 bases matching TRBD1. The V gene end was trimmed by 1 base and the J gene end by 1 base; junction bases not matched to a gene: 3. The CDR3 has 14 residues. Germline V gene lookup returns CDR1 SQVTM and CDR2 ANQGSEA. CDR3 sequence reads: CSVEARTGNTEAFF. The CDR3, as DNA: TGCAGCGTTGAAGCGCGGACAGGGAACACTGAAGCTTTCTTT.

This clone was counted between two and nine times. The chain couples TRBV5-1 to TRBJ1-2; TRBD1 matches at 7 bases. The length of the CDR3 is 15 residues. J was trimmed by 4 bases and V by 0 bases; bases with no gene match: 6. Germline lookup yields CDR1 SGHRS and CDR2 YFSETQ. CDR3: CASSLDRGRGYGYTF. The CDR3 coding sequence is TGCGCCAGCAGCTTGGACAGGGGCCGTGGCTATGGCTACACCTTC.

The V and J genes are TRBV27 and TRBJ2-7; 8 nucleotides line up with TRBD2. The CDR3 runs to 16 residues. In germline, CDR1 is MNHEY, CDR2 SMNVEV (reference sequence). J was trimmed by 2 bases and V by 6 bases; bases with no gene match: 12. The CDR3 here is CASSGLLADDPYEQYF. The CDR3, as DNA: TGTGCCAGCAGCGGCCTACTAGCGGACGACCCCTACGAGCAGTACTTC.

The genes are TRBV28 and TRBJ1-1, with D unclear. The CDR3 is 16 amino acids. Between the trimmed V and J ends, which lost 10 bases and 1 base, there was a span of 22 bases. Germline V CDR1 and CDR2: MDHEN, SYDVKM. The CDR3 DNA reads TGTGCCACTTTAGGGAGTTCTTTTGGACCGAACACTGAAGCTTTCTTT. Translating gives CATLGSSFGPNTEAFF.

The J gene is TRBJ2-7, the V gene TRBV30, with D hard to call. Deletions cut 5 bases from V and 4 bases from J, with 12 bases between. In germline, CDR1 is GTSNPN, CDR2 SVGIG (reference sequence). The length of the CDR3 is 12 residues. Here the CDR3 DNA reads TGTGCCTGGGGAACCAACAGATACGAGCAGTACTTC. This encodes CAWGTNRYEQYF. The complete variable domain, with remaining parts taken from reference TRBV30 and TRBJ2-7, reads SQTIHQWPATLVQPVGSPLSLECTVEGTSNPNLYWYRQAAGRGLQLLFYSVGIGQISSEVPQNLSASRPQDRQFILSSKKLLLSDSGFYLCAWGTNRYEQYFGPGTRLTVT.

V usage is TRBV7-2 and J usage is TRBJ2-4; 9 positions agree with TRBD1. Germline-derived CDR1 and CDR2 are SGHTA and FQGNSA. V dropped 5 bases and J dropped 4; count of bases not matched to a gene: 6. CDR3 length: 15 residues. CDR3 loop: CASSPLGTGKNIQYF. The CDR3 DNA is TGTGCCAGCAGCCCCTTGGGGACAGGGAAAAACATTCAGTACTTC.

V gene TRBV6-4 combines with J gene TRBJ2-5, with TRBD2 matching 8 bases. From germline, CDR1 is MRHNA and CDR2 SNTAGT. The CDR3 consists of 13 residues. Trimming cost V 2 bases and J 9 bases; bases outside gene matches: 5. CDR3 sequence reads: CASSDREGLPQYF. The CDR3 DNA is TGTGCCAGCAGTGACCGGGAGGGGCTTCCCCAGTACTTC.

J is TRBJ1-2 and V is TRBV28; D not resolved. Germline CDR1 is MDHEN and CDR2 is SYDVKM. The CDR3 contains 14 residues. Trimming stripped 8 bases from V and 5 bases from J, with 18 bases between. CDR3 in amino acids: CASRREATYYGYTF. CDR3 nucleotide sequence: TGTGCCAGCCGCCGGGAGGCGACTTATTATGGCTACACCTTC.

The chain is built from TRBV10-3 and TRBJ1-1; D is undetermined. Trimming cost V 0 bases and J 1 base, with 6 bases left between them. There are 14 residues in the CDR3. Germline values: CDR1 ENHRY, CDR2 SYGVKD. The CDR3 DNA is TGTGCCATCAGTGAGTCATTTGGGAACACTGAAGCTTTCTTT. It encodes CAISESFGNTEAFF.

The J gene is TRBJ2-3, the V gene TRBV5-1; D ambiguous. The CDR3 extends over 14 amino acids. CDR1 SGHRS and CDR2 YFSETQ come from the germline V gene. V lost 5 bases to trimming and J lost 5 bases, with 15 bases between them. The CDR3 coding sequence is TGCGCCAGCAGTATTGGACGGAGTCTAGATACGCAGTATTTT. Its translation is CASSIGRSLDTQYF.

This CDR3 reads CASSLETSPDTQYF. For the CDR3, the DNA is TGTGCCAGCAGCTTAGAAACTAGCCCAGATACGCAGTATTTT. The genes are TRBV7-9 and TRBJ2-3; tentatively, D is TRBD2 (6 bases). Trimming pared 1 base from V and 4 bases from J, leaving 9 bases between. Germline assignment: CDR1 SEHNR and CDR2 FQNEAQ (reference sequence). The CDR3 consists of 14 residues.

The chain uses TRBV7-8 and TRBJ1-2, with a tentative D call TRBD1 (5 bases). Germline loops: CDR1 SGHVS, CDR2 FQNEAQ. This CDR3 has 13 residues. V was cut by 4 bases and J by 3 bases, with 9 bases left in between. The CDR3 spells CASSYGGDYGYTF. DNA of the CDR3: TGTGCCAGCAGCTACGGGGGTGACTATGGCTACACCTTC.